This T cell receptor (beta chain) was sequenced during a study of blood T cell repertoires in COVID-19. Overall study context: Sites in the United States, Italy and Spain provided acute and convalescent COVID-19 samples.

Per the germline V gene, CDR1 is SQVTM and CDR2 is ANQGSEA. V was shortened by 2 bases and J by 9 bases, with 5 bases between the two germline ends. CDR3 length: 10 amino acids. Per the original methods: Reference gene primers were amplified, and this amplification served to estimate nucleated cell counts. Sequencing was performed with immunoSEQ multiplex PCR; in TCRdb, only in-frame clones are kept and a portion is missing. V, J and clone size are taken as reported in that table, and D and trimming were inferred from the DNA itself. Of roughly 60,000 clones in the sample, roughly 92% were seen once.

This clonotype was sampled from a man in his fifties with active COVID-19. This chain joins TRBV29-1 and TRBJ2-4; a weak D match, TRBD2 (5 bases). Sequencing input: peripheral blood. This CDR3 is CSVESGIQYF. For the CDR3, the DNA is TGCAGCGTTGAAAGCGGCATTCAGTACTTC.